This entry lists 6 T cell receptor beta chains sequenced from one sample in a study of blood T cell repertoires in COVID-19. Sequenced by immunoSEQ multiplex PCR; TCRdb stores in-frame clones only, minus some. The table lists 150,000 or so clones, about four fifths of them singletons, with 4.5% to 5% in the top ten. Specimen: peripheral blood. Receptors were obtained from a woman in her seventies with COVID-19, enrolled during active disease.

This clone has more than one count but fewer than ten. CDR3 nucleotide sequence: TGTGCCAGCAGCGTCTCCCCCGGGACTGACACTGAAGCTTTCTTT. Encoded protein: CASSVSPGTDTEAFF. The chain recombines TRBV9 with TRBJ1-1, with a possible D match to TRBD1 (5 bases). The germline V gene has CDR1 SGDLS and CDR2 YYNGEE. The length of the CDR3 is 15 residues. V lost 2 bases and J lost 3, with 14 bases in between. The complete variable domain, with remaining parts taken from reference TRBV9 and TRBJ1-1, reads DSGVTQTPKHLITATGQRVTLRCSPRSGDLSVYWYQQSLDQGLQFLIQYYNGEERAKGNILERFSAQQFPDLHSELNLSSLELGDSALYFCASSVSPGTDTEAFFGQGTRLTVV.

This chain connects TRBV6-1 to TRBJ2-1; 10 bases fit TRBD1. Per the germline V gene, CDR1 is MNHNS and CDR2 is SASEGT. The CDR3 consists of 13 residues. With 5 bases clipped from V and 12 bases from J, the junction kept 7 bases outside the gene matches. The CDR3 loop is CASSSGTGAGQFF. The CDR3 bases are TGTGCCAGCAGTTCCGGGACAGGGGCCGGGCAGTTCTTC.

This clone was detected a few times. This chain links TRBV6-2 or TRBV6-3 with TRBJ1-2; 12 nucleotides align to TRBD1. The CDR3 extends over 14 amino acids. CDR1 is MNHEY and CDR2 is SVGEGT in the germline V gene. J was trimmed by 7 bases and V by 5 bases; bases with no gene match: 5. The CDR3 bases are TGTGCCAGCAGTCACCGGGACAGGGGGCCTGGCTACACCTTC. Protein: CASSHRDRGPGYTF.

This clone appeared a single time. The J gene is TRBJ2-5, the V gene TRBV5-4; 7 bases are a match to TRBD1. The CDR3 contains 15 residues. Germline V gives CDR1 SGHNT, CDR2 YYREEE (reference sequence). With 3 bases clipped from V and 2 bases from J, the junction kept 7 bases outside the gene matches. The CDR3: CASSSGTAVQETQYF. CDR3 bases: TGTGCCAGCAGCTCCGGGACAGCCGTACAAGAGACCCAGTACTTC. Using reference TRBV5-4 and TRBJ2-5 for the parts outside the CDR3, the full variable domain is ETGVTQSPTHLIKTRGQQVTLRCSSQSGHNTVSWYQQALGQGPQFIFQYYREEENGRGNFPPRFSGLQFPNYSSELNVNALELDDSALYLCASSSGTAVQETQYFGPGTRLLVL.

This clone showed up just once. This sequence joins TRBV10-1 and TRBJ1-6, with 8 bases that match TRBD1. The CDR3 loop spans 14 amino acids. CDR1 and CDR2 from the germline V gene are WNHNN and SYGVQD (reference sequence). With V trimmed by 5 bases and J by 6 bases, 3 bases remained unmatched. CDR3 in DNA: TGCGCCAGCAGTTCTGACAGGGGTAATTCACCCCTCCACTTT. Protein sequence: CASSSDRGNSPLHF.

The chain couples TRBV11-1 to TRBJ1-4; D remains ambiguous. Germline V lookup: CDR1 SGHAT, CDR2 FQDESV (reference sequence). The CDR3 is 13 residues long. V was trimmed by 5 bases and J by 5 bases, leaving 9 bases between them. The DNA of the CDR3 is TGTGCCAGCAGCCGACAAGTAAATGAAAAACTGTTTTTT. It is translated as CASSRQVNEKLFF.